Here is one T cell receptor beta chain with its context. V shed 5 bases, J shed 5 bases, and the junction held 1 base outside the gene matches. Germline V gene sequence: CDR1 SGHTA, CDR2 FQGNSA. CDR3 size: 15 residues. The table came from immunoSEQ multiplex PCR; TCRdb's copy has only in-frame clones and leaves some out. The table includes 150,000 or so clones, 89% detected once. This sample is part of a study of T cell responses to AZD1222 COVID-19 vaccine. The input for sequencing was peripheral blood, taken on day 0 of AZD1222 vaccination. The chain links TRBV7-2 to TRBJ1-6; 12 bases match TRBD1. The TCR was taken from an adult in good health. As DNA, the CDR3 is TGTGCCAGCAGCGGGACAGGGGGCGATAATTCACCCCTCCACTTT. It translates to CASSGTGGDNSPLHF.